These 5 T cell receptor beta chains originate from one sample sequenced in a study of T-cell reconstitution after alpha-beta-depleted transplantation in children. Unique molecular identifiers were used in preparing the TCRbeta library. TCRdb used MiXCR to reprocess the PCR reads, holding one entry per CDR3 protein. This sample yields approximately 32,000 distinct CDR3 sequences, of which under 7.5% are seen a single time; roughly 30% belongs to the top ten. Study conclusions and caveats: Several hundred graft clones that had expanded were reportedly the source of alpha-beta T cells about two months after transplant.

No antigen has been assigned to these receptors. Material: peripheral blood, obtained 60 days after TCRalphabeta/CD19-depleted stem cell transplant. The receptors shown here come from a child younger than two who had a stem cell transplant for acute myeloid leukemia, so the T cells may come from the graft donor.

This clonotype has a count of ten or more. V gene TRBV5-1 combines with J gene TRBJ2-7; D is tentatively TRBD1 or TRBD2 (6 bases each). V lost 4 bases and J 2 bases, leaving 10 bases between the germline ends. Germline V gene data show CDR1 as SGHRS and CDR2 as YFSETQ. The CDR3 loop spans 13 amino acids. CDR3 in amino acids: CASSTGGTYEQYF. CDR3 nucleotides: TGCGCCAGCAGCACCGGGGGCACCTACGAGCAGTACTTC.

This clonotype has ten or more counts. The chain couples TRBV15 to TRBJ2-7; D perhaps matches TRBD1 (6 bases). Trimming left V 3 bases short and J 0 bases short, with 6 bases between. CDR1 LNHNV and CDR2 YYDKDF come from the germline V gene (reference sequence). The CDR3 is 13 residues long. This CDR3 reads CATSRDSSYEQYF. The CDR3 DNA reads TGTGCCACCAGCAGGGACAGCTCCTACGAGCAGTACTTC.

This clonotype was observed many times. V and J are TRBV7-2 and TRBJ2-2; the match to TRBD1 covers 7 bases. This CDR3 region has 17 residues. V was pared by 0 bases and J by 7 bases, with 11 bases of the junction left unmatched. Germline-derived CDR1 and CDR2 are SGHTA and FQGNSA. The chain's CDR3 is CASSLAQDRARGGELFF. CDR3 in DNA: TGTGCCAGCAGCTTAGCCCAAGACAGGGCAAGAGGCGGGGAGCTGTTTTTT.

This clonotype was recorded many times. This chain joins TRBV4-3 and TRBJ1-2, with a weak D call TRBD1 (6 bases). Trimming left V 0 bases short and J 4 bases short, with 18 bases between. CDR1 and CDR2 (germline): LGHNA, YSLEER. The CDR3 is made up of 17 amino acids. This CDR3 is CASSQDWLRQGSYGYTF. The CDR3 region has the DNA TGCGCCAGCAGCCAAGATTGGCTCCGGCAGGGGTCCTATGGCTACACCTTC.

This clonotype was counted many times. The rearrangement links TRBV7-9 to TRBJ1-6; possible D gene TRBD1, 5 bases. V gave up 8 bases and J gave up 14 bases, with 13 bases separating them. CDR1 is SEHNR and CDR2 is FQNEAQ in the germline V gene (reference sequence). This CDR3 has 11 amino acids. DNA for the CDR3: TGTGCCAGCCTGTCGGGGCCTACCCTCCACTTT. It specifies CASLSGPTLHF.